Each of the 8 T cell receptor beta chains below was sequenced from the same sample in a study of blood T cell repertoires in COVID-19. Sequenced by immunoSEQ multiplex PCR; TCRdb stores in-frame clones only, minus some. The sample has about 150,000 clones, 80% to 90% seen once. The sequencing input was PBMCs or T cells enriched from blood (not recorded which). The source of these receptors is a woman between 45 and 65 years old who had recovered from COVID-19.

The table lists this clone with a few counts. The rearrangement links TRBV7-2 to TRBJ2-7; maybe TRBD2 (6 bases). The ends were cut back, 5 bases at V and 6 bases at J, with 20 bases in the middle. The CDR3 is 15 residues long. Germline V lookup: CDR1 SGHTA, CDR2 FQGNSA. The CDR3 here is CASSTRLGTDGEQYF. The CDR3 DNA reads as TGTGCCAGCAGCACCCGACTAGGTACAGATGGCGAGCAGTACTTC.

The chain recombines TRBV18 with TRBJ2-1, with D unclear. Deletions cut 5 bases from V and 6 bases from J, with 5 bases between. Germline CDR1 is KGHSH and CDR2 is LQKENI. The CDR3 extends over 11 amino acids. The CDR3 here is CASSTINEQFF. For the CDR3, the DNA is TGTGCCAGCTCAACTATCAATGAGCAGTTCTTC.

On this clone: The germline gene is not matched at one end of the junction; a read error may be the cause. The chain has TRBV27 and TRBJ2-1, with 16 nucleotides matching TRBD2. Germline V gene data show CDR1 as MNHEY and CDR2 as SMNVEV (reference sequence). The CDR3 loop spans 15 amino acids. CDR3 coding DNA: TGTGCCACCCAACGGGGGGGACTAGCGGGAGGGATGAGGATCTTC. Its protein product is CATQRGGLAGGMRIF.

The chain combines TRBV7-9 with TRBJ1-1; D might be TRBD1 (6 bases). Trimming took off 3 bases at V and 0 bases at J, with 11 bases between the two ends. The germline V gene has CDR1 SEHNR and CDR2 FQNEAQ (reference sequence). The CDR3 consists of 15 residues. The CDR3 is CASSFGTPMNTEAFF. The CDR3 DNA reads TGTGCCAGCAGCTTCGGGACACCCATGAACACTGAAGCTTTCTTT.

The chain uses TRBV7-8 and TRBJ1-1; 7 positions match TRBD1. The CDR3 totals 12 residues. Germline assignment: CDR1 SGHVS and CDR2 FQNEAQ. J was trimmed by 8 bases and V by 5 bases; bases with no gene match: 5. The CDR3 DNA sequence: TGTGCCAGCAGCCATCAGACAGGGGAAGCTTTCTTT. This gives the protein CASSHQTGEAFF.

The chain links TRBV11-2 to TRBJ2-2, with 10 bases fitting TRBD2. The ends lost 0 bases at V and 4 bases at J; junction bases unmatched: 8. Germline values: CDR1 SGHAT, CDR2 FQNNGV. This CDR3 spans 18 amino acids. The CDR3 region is CASSLDRLAGAVTGELFF. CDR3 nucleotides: TGTGCCAGCAGCTTAGATCGGCTAGCGGGGGCGGTCACCGGGGAGCTGTTTTTT.

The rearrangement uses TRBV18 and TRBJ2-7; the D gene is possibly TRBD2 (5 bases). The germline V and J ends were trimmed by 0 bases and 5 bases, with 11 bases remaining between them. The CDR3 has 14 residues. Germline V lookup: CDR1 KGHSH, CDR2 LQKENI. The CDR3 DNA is TGTGCCAGCTCACCACCGAGCCTAGCCCACGAGCAGTACTTC. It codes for CASSPPSLAHEQYF.

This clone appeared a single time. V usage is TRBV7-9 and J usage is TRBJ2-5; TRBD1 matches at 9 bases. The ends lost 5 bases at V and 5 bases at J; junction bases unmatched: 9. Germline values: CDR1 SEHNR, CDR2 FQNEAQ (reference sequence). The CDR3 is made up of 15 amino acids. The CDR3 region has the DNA TGTGCCAGCAGCCTCTTCCGGGACAGGGACGAGACCCAGTACTTC. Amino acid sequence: CASSLFRDRDETQYF.